These T cell receptor beta chains were read from a single sample in a study of T cells in Graves' hyperthyroidism and ophthalmopathy. TCRdb itself ran the multiplex PCR reads through MiXCR, one entry per CDR3 protein. The sample has a few hundred thousand distinct CDR3 sequences, roughly an eighth seen once. The sequenced sample was blood. These receptors were taken from a woman in her forties with Graves' ophthalmopathy. Each CDR3 is given with its conserved first and last residue. A D gene is named only where the DNA matches it firmly. Clone size, where shown, is once, few, many, or a class for clones that have expanded.

TGTGCCAGCATCCCCGGACTAGCGGTGGGCAATGAGCAGTTCTTC CASIPGLAVGNEQFF TRBJ2-1 TRBD2 TRBV12-3/TRBV12-4 many
TGTGCCAGCAGCCTCACTTGGGGCAATCAGCCCCAGCATTTT CASSLTWGNQPQHF TRBJ1-5 . TRBV6-1 .
TGTGCCAGCAGTCAGGGGACTAGCTCCTACGAGCAGTACTTC CASSQGTSSYEQYF TRBJ2-7 TRBD2 TRBV27 few
TGTGCCAGCAGCAGGGACACCTACACCGGGGAGCTGTTTTTT CASSRDTYTGELFF TRBJ2-2 . TRBV11-3 .
TGTGCCAGCAACCCATTTGACAGGGGGCTACCCTACGAGCAGTACTTC CASNPFDRGLPYEQYF TRBJ2-7 TRBD1 TRBV2 many
TGTGCCAGTAGTATAGGTAGGGCCCGGGGTGAAGCTTTCTTT CASSIGRARGEAFF TRBJ1-1 . TRBV19 .
TGTGCCAGCGTCCCCGTCGGACATTTCTACGAGCAGTACTTC CASVPVGHFYEQYF TRBJ2-7 . TRBV28 many
TGTGCCAGCAGCCGCGGGGACTACCTCTACGAGCAGTACTTC CASSRGDYLYEQYF TRBJ2-7 TRBD2 TRBV3-1 many
TGTGCCAGCGTCCGGGAAGTTGAGCAGTTCTTC CASVREVEQFF TRBJ2-1 . TRBV2 many
TGTGCCAGCAGCTTAGTAAGGGGGCCCTATGGCTACACCTTC CASSLVRGPYGYTF TRBJ1-2 TRBD1 TRBV7-2 .
TGCAGTGCTAGAGAATACAGGCAATACAATGAGCAGTTCTTC CSAREYRQYNEQFF TRBJ2-1 . TRBV20-1 many
TGTGCCAGCAGCTTAGGGCAGACCAATGAGCAGTTCTTC CASSLGQTNEQFF TRBJ2-1 . TRBV11-2 many
TGTGCCAGCAGTTTTAGGGGGGGTTCACCCCTCCACTTT CASSFRGGSPLHF TRBJ1-6 . TRBV28 many
TGTGCCAGCAGCCGCATACTAGCGGACAGACAAAATGAGCAGTTCTTC CASSRILADRQNEQFF TRBJ2-1 TRBD2 TRBV3-1 few
TGCAGTGCTTCGAGGGGGAGAGAACAGCCCCAGCATTTT CSASRGREQPQHF TRBJ1-5 . TRBV20-1 few
TGTGCCAGTAGTATAGGACTCGTCGGGCTGTTTTTT CASSIGLVGLFF TRBJ2-2 . TRBV19 .
TGTGCCAGCAGCTTGTATCTTATACCAAGCACAGATACGCAGTATTTT CASSLYLIPSTDTQYF TRBJ2-3 . TRBV5-8 .
TGTGCCACCAGTGATATCGCCGGGACTAGCGGAGGGTACCAAGAGACCCAGTACTTC CATSDIAGTSGGYQETQYF TRBJ2-5 TRBD2 TRBV24-1 .
TGTGCCAGCAGCCAACTCGGCAGGGGGGAGACCCAGTACTTC CASSQLGRGETQYF TRBJ2-5 TRBD1 TRBV3-1 .
TGTGCCAGCAGCCAAGTTCCGGGGGGTACTGGCTACACCTTC CASSQVPGGTGYTF TRBJ1-2 . TRBV14 many
TGTGCCAGCAGCCTAGGACAGGGGAGGGATACGCAGTATTTT CASSLGQGRDTQYF TRBJ2-3 TRBD1 TRBV5-8 many
TGTGCCAGCAGCGGACAGGGGGCTTCACCCCTCCACTTT CASSGQGASPLHF TRBJ1-6 TRBD1 TRBV2 .
TGCAGTGCGCCGGGGGGGAATCACAATGAGCAGTTCTTC CSAPGGNHNEQFF TRBJ2-1 TRBD2 TRBV20-1 few
TGTGCCAGCAGCTTAGCGCAGAAGCAGGAGACCCAGTACTTC CASSLAQKQETQYF TRBJ2-5 . TRBV7-8 many
TGCAGTGCTTCCGGGACTAGCGGGGGGGCCGATGAGCAGTTCTTC CSASGTSGGADEQFF TRBJ2-1 TRBD2 TRBV20-1 .
TGTGCCAGCAGCTTAGACCCACCCAGGGGGCGGTGGGAGACCCAGTACTTC CASSLDPPRGRWETQYF TRBJ2-5 TRBD1 TRBV7-9 .
TGTGCCAGCAGCCCGGAGAACACTGAAGCTTTCTTT CASSPENTEAFF TRBJ1-1 . TRBV11-3 many
TGTGCCAGCAGCTTAGACCAGGGGGGTGAGCAGTTCTTC CASSLDQGGEQFF TRBJ2-1 . TRBV7-2 many
TGTGCCAGCGACGATAGCGGGGGGCCGAAGACCCAGTACTTC CASDDSGGPKTQYF TRBJ2-5 TRBD2 TRBV5-6 .
TGTGCCAGCAGTAATAGCGGGAGCTCCTACGAGCAGTACTTC CASSNSGSSYEQYF TRBJ2-7 TRBD2 TRBV28 many
TGTGCCAGCAGTACCAACAGGGGGGGAGACACAGATACGCAGTATTTT CASSTNRGGDTDTQYF TRBJ2-3 . TRBV6-1 .
TGTGCCAGCAGCTCCTTGGGGGGCAGCTCCTACAATGAGCAGTTCTTC CASSSLGGSSYNEQFF TRBJ2-1 . TRBV11-1 few
TGTGCCAGCAGTTTAAGGGCAGCAACTAATGAAAAACTGTTTTTT CASSLRAATNEKLFF TRBJ1-4 . TRBV27 many
TGTGCCGGCAGCTTCTCAGCGGGAGCGCCCGGGGAGCTGTTTTTT CAGSFSAGAPGELFF TRBJ2-2 TRBD2 TRBV11-2 .
TGTGCCAGCAGTTTGGACTATCCCTACGAGCAGTACTTC CASSLDYPYEQYF TRBJ2-7 . TRBV2 many
TGCAGTGCTACACAAGATAATAGCAATCAGCCCCAGCATTTT CSATQDNSNQPQHF TRBJ1-5 . TRBV20-1 .
TGTGCCAGCAGATCTGGGACTCCCTCCTACGAGCAGTACTTC CASRSGTPSYEQYF TRBJ2-7 . TRBV27 few
TGTGCCAGCGCCATCGTGCGAGGGGGCGCGACAGATACGCAGTATTTT CASAIVRGGATDTQYF TRBJ2-3 TRBD1 TRBV2 few
TGTGCCAGCCTGAACACCGGGGAGCTGTTTTTT CASLNTGELFF TRBJ2-2 . TRBV12-3/TRBV12-4 many
TGTGCCAGCCTAAGGGGTCCTGGAACCTGGTCACCCCTCCACTTT CASLRGPGTWSPLHF TRBJ1-6 . TRBV6-1 many
TGTGCCAGCAGGACGGACTATGATACGCAGTATTTT CASRTDYDTQYF TRBJ2-3 . TRBV2 many
TGTGCCAGCAGCAAGAAAGGGGTACAGCCTAATCAGCCCCAGCATTTT CASSKKGVQPNQPQHF TRBJ1-5 . TRBV13 many
TGTGCCAGTAGTATCTCGGACAGGGTTGGCTACACCTTC CASSISDRVGYTF TRBJ1-2 TRBD1 TRBV19 many
TGCAGTGCTAGAGATCCGGGGGGGAAGAATCAGCCCCAGCATTTT CSARDPGGKNQPQHF TRBJ1-5 . TRBV20-1 once
TGCAGTGCTCGGACAGGGCGAGGGTACGAGCAGTACTTC CSARTGRGYEQYF TRBJ2-7 TRBD1 TRBV20-1 many
TGCAGTGCTAGCTTAGGACAGGGGGGTTTGTCGGCGCAGTACTTC CSASLGQGGLSAQYF TRBJ2-7 TRBD1 TRBV20-1 many
TGTGCCAGTAGTATAGGACTAACAGATACGCAGTATTTT CASSIGLTDTQYF TRBJ2-3 . TRBV19 .
TGCAGTGCTAGAGATCCTATGTTGAGGAATGAGCAGTTCTTC CSARDPMLRNEQFF TRBJ2-1 . TRBV20-1 many
TGTGCCATCAGTGAGAACAACCAAGAGACCCAGTACTTC CAISENNQETQYF TRBJ2-5 . TRBV10-3 .
TGCAGTGCTAGACCAGGCGGACAGGGTGGCCAGCCCCAGCATTTT CSARPGGQGGQPQHF TRBJ1-5 TRBD1 TRBV20-1 .
TGTGCCACGAGCCGGGACAGGGGGACCCACGAGCAGTACTTC CATSRDRGTHEQYF TRBJ2-7 TRBD1 TRBV7-9 .
TGCGCCAGCAGCCAAGATCGAGGCCTGCCCCAGCATTTT CASSQDRGLPQHF TRBJ1-5 . TRBV4-1 .
TGTGCCATCAGTGAGTCGTCGAGGGAATCTCTAAAACAGTACTTC CAISESSRESLKQYF TRBJ2-5 . TRBV10-3 few
TGTGCCAGCAGTTTACTCAATCCAGATACGCAGTATTTT CASSLLNPDTQYF TRBJ2-3 . TRBV28 many